These 31 T cell receptor beta chains were all obtained from the same sample, sequenced in a study of PD-L1 blockade in urothelial cancer. Produced via immunoSEQ multiplex PCR; TCRdb's table is partial and in-frame only. The repertoire has some 120,000 clones, less than 85% of them found once; the top ten carry 3.2%. The time point was: pretreatment peripheral blood. The input for sequencing was PBMCs, taken around atezolizumab (anti-PD-L1) treatment. Receptors originate from a man aged 50 or older with urothelial cancer.

CDR3 DNA: TGTGCCAGCAGCCGAGGGGGGGAGGCTAGCACAGATACGCAGTATTTT. Translating it yields CASSRGGEASTDTQYF. The chain joins TRBV7-2 to TRBJ2-3, with a possible D match to TRBD2 (7 bases). The CDR3 covers 16 residues. V lost 5 bases, J lost 0 bases, and 15 bases lay in between. Germline CDR1 and CDR2: SGHTA and FQGNSA.

The chain has TRBV4-1 and TRBJ2-3; TRBD2 matches at 14 bases. With V trimmed by 4 bases and J by 4 bases, 4 bases remained unmatched. Germline values: CDR1 MGHRA, CDR2 YSYEKL. CDR3 length: 16 residues. CDR3 DNA: TGCGCCAGCAGCCCGGGGACTAGCGGGAGTGCAGATACGCAGTATTTT. This sequence encodes CASSPGTSGSADTQYF.

The J gene is TRBJ2-3, the V gene TRBV7-9, with a tentative D call TRBD2 (5 bases). The CDR3 has 18 residues. V was shortened by 1 base and J by 0 bases, with 17 bases between the two germline ends. In germline, CDR1 is SEHNR, CDR2 FQNEAQ (reference sequence). DNA of the CDR3: TGTGCCAGCAGCTTAGGGCAGCGGAGAGGATCTAGCACAGATACGCAGTATTTT. It is translated as CASSLGQRRGSSTDTQYF. Filled out from reference TRBV7-9 and TRBJ2-3, the complete variable domain reads DTGVSQNPRHKITKRGQNVTFRCDPISEHNRLYWYRQTLGQGPEFLTYFQNEAQLEKSRLLSDRFSAERPKGSFSTLEIQRTEQGDSAMYLCASSLGQRRGSSTDTQYFGPGTRLTVL.

The chain couples TRBV6-1 to TRBJ1-5, with a possible D match to TRBD1 (6 bases). Deletions cut 6 bases from V and 4 bases from J, with 13 bases between. The CDR3 spans 14 residues. CDR1 is MNHNS and CDR2 is SASEGT in the germline V gene. The CDR3 nucleotides are TGTGCCAGCAGCCGCGACAGGAGTAATCAGCCCCAGCATTTT. This sequence encodes CASSRDRSNQPQHF.

The V and J genes are TRBV18 and TRBJ2-2; 11 bases agree with TRBD2. The CDR3 has 17 residues. CDR1 and CDR2 (germline): KGHSH, LQKENI. With 3 bases clipped from V and 2 bases from J, the junction kept 5 bases outside the gene matches. CDR3 bases: TGTGCCAGCTCACCTCCGGGACTAGCGGTAAACACCGGGGAGCTGTTTTTT. Protein sequence: CASSPPGLAVNTGELFF.

This clone has more than one count but fewer than ten. This sample includes further DNA sequences coding for the same CDR3. CDR3 nucleotides: TGTGCCAGCAGCGTAGGGACTAGCGACACAGATACGCAGTATTTT. It specifies CASSVGTSDTDTQYF. V gene TRBV11-3 combines with J gene TRBJ2-3, with 10 bases aligning to TRBD2. V dropped 5 bases and J dropped 2; count of bases not matched to a gene: 4. This CDR3 has 15 residues. Germline CDR1 and CDR2: SGHNT and YENEEA.

The V gene is TRBV2, the J gene TRBJ1-6, with TRBD1 as a possible D gene (5 bases). The CDR3 contains 12 residues. CDR1 is SNHLY, CDR2 FYNNEI, per germline. Trimming took 3 bases from V and 9 from J, leaving 6 bases between them. In DNA, the CDR3 is TGTGCCAGCAGTGACAGGGTTTCACCCCTCCACTTT. This codes for CASSDRVSPLHF.

The chain combines TRBV28 with TRBJ1-3; D gene unclear. The CDR3 contains 19 residues. Trimming shortened V by 5 bases and J by 0 bases, and 23 bases separated the two germline ends. From germline, CDR1 is MDHEN and CDR2 SYDVKM. CDR3 nucleotides: TGTGCCAGCAGTGTCACTAAGGGTCCTCGAGGGTACTCTGGAAACACCATATATTTT. It encodes CASSVTKGPRGYSGNTIYF.

The rearrangement links TRBV2 to TRBJ1-1; tentative D call: TRBD1 (6 bases). The CDR3 is made up of 12 amino acids. Germline loops: CDR1 SNHLY, CDR2 FYNNEI. Deletions cut 8 bases from V and 4 bases from J, with 11 bases between. The CDR3, as DNA: TGTGCCAGCCAGGGGTTGCCCACTGAAGCTTTCTTT. Translating gives CASQGLPTEAFF.

This clone came up many times. The V gene is TRBV7-2, the J gene TRBJ2-7; the match to TRBD1 covers 7 bases. Trimming at V came to 4 bases and at J to 6 bases, leaving 6 bases not matched to a gene. CDR1 SGHTA and CDR2 FQGNSA come from the germline V gene. The length of the CDR3 is 13 residues. Here the CDR3 reads CASSSRDSTEQYF. CDR3 in DNA: TGTGCCAGCAGCTCCCGGGACAGTACCGAGCAGTACTTC.

V gene TRBV27 combines with J gene TRBJ1-1; TRBD1 is a possible D gene (6 bases). Trimming removed 8 bases at V and 4 bases at J, with 14 bases between. Per germline, CDR1 MNHEY and CDR2 SMNVEV (reference sequence). The CDR3 length is 13 residues. Written as DNA, the CDR3 is TGTGCCAGCCACAAACAGGGACGCACTGAAGCTTTCTTT. Residues: CASHKQGRTEAFF.

J is TRBJ2-1 and V is TRBV7-2, with TRBD2 as a possible D gene (5 bases). The V end lost 6 bases, the J end lost 0 bases, and 12 bases lay between the germline ends. The CDR3 is 15 amino acids. The germline CDR1 and CDR2 sequences are SGHTA and FQGNSA. In DNA form, the CDR3 reads TGTGCCAGCAGGAAAGCGGATCCCTCCTACAATGAGCAGTTCTTC. Translation: CASRKADPSYNEQFF.

This chain links TRBV10-3 with TRBJ2-7; D uncertain. The germline V gene encodes CDR1 ENHRY and CDR2 SYGVKD. The CDR3 is made up of 12 amino acids. Trimming removed 6 bases from V and 7 bases from J, with 13 bases in between. CDR3 coding DNA: TGTGCCATCAGAAACAGACCCATGGAGCAGTACTTC. Amino acid sequence: CAIRNRPMEQYF.

The chain has TRBV28 and TRBJ2-5, with D possibly TRBD1 on 5 matching bases. The CDR3 contains 13 residues. V shed 5 bases and J shed 6 bases, with 13 bases lying between them. Germline lookup yields CDR1 MDHEN and CDR2 SYDVKM. CDR3 protein: CASSRQPGKTQYF. CDR3 sequence (DNA): TGTGCCAGCAGTCGACAGCCTGGGAAGACCCAGTACTTC.

This chain joins TRBV6-5 and TRBJ1-6, with a tentative D call TRBD1 (6 bases). This CDR3 is built from 15 residues. Trimming shortened V by 6 bases and J by 6 bases, and 15 bases separated the two germline ends. Germline values: CDR1 MNHEY, CDR2 SVGAGI. This CDR3 is CASSPRGAPNSPLHF. In DNA form, the CDR3 reads TGTGCCAGCAGCCCGCGGGGGGCACCTAATTCACCCCTCCACTTT.

The chain combines TRBV10-2 with TRBJ2-7; 14 bases are a match to TRBD2. This CDR3 comprises 14 residues. V was pared by 7 bases and J by 4 bases, with 3 bases of the junction left unmatched. The V gene's germline CDR1 is WSHSY and CDR2 SAAADI. The CDR3 here is CASIGLAGGYEQYF. Written as DNA, the CDR3 is TGCGCCAGCATCGGACTAGCGGGAGGTTACGAGCAGTACTTC.

DNA of the CDR3: TGTGCCAGTATGCTCGGGACAGGGGTTCGGAAGCCCCAGCATTTT. Protein: CASMLGTGVRKPQHF. The gene calls are TRBV19 and TRBJ1-5; 10 positions agree with TRBD1. This CDR3 comprises 15 residues. The ends lost 7 bases at V and 8 bases at J; junction bases unmatched: 11. CDR1 and CDR2 from the germline V gene are LNHDA and SQIVND (reference sequence).

This chain links TRBV15 with TRBJ2-3; 8 bases are a match to TRBD2. Losses at the gene ends were 5 bases for V and 6 bases for J; bases not matched to a gene: 19. The CDR3 sequence is 18 residues long. In germline, CDR1 is LNHNV, CDR2 YYDKDF (reference sequence). The CDR3 loop is CATSPETEPGGAWDTQYF. The CDR3 DNA reads TGTGCCACCAGCCCAGAGACGGAGCCGGGAGGGGCCTGGGATACGCAGTATTTT.

The V call is TRBV28, the J call TRBJ1-5; the D is unclear. The CDR3 sequence is 12 residues long. V dropped 7 bases and J dropped 8 bases, with 12 bases sitting between them. Germline assignment: CDR1 MDHEN and CDR2 SYDVKM. CDR3 protein: CASNSGRKPQHF. The CDR3 coding sequence is TGTGCCAGCAATTCAGGCAGGAAGCCCCAGCATTTT.

V is TRBV4-1 and J is TRBJ2-7, with 11 nucleotides matching TRBD1. V lost 4 bases, J lost 6 bases, and 2 bases stayed unmatched. Germline CDR1 and CDR2: MGHRA and YSYEKL. The CDR3 extends over 13 amino acids. CDR3 nucleotides: TGCGCCAGCAGCCCGGACAGGGGGCTCGAGCAGTACTTC. The encoded protein is CASSPDRGLEQYF.

V and J are TRBV5-1 and TRBJ2-7, with TRBD2 matching over 7 bases. There are 14 residues in the CDR3. The germline V gene has CDR1 SGHRS and CDR2 YFSETQ. V was clipped by 4 bases and J by 2 bases; unmatched bases: 6. The CDR3 DNA is TGCGCCAGCAGCCGGGGGGACGGGACCTACGAGCAGTACTTC. Residues: CASSRGDGTYEQYF.

The J gene is TRBJ2-7, the V gene TRBV6-5, with 7 bases that match TRBD1. In germline, CDR1 is MNHEY, CDR2 SVGAGI. The CDR3 is made up of 14 amino acids. V was pared by 6 bases and J by 1 base, with 6 bases of the junction left unmatched. The CDR3 spells CASRLGGNSYEQYF. The CDR3 coding sequence is TGTGCCAGCAGACTAGGGGGCAATTCCTACGAGCAGTACTTC.

CDR3 loop: CASSEVPRDGYTF. The CDR3 DNA sequence: TGTGCCAGCAGTGAAGTCCCGAGAGATGGCTACACCTTC. This chain joins TRBV6-1 and TRBJ1-2; D gene ambiguous. Trimming shortened V by 1 base and J by 6 bases, and 9 bases separated the two germline ends. Germline-derived CDR1 and CDR2 are MNHNS and SASEGT. The CDR3 runs 13 residues.

The chain joins TRBV28 to TRBJ2-7, with TRBD2 as a possible D gene (5 bases). The CDR3 spans 12 residues. CDR1 is MDHEN, CDR2 SYDVKM, per germline. V lost 2 bases and J lost 6, with 8 bases in between. As DNA, the CDR3 is TGTGCCAGCAGTTTAGGACGGGGCGAGCAGTACTTC. Amino acid sequence: CASSLGRGEQYF.

The V and J genes are TRBV11-3 and TRBJ2-3; tentatively, D is TRBD2 (6 bases). The germline V and J ends were trimmed by 1 base and 6 bases, with 17 bases remaining between them. Germline CDR1 and CDR2: SGHNT and YENEEA. The length of the CDR3 is 16 residues. The CDR3, as DNA: TGTGCCAGCAGCTTAGGGGTTAGCGGTTTTACCGATACGCAGTATTTT. This gives the protein CASSLGVSGFTDTQYF.

The V and J genes are TRBV6-4 and TRBJ2-3; no definite D call. The ends were cut back, 1 base at V and 7 bases at J, with 9 bases in the middle. This CDR3 spans 13 amino acids. In germline, CDR1 is MRHNA, CDR2 SNTAGT. CDR3 nucleotide sequence: TGTGCCAGCAGTGACTGGAAGGAGAATACGCAGTATTTT. Encoded protein: CASSDWKENTQYF.

The chain links TRBV4-1 to TRBJ2-5; 7 positions agree with TRBD1. The V segment lost 4 bases and the J segment 2 bases; nucleotides outside the gene matches: 13. Germline values: CDR1 MGHRA, CDR2 YSYEKL. CDR3 length equals 17 residues. The CDR3 loop reads CASSLYPPGQLQETQYF. As DNA, the CDR3 is TGCGCCAGCAGCCTCTACCCTCCGGGACAGCTTCAAGAGACCCAGTACTTC.

This chain connects TRBV28 to TRBJ2-1, with D possibly TRBD2 on 6 matching bases. CDR3 length: 13 amino acids. Trimming shortened V by 8 bases and J by 3 bases, and 11 bases separated the two germline ends. From germline, CDR1 is MDHEN and CDR2 SYDVKM. The DNA for the CDR3 is TGTGCCAGCTTCATGGGAGGCTACAATGAGCAGTTCTTC. Its translation is CASFMGGYNEQFF.

This clone was found once. CDR3 region: CSVGPTGSYEQYF. The CDR3, as DNA: TGCAGCGTTGGCCCGACAGGGTCCTACGAGCAGTACTTC. V usage is TRBV29-1 and J usage is TRBJ2-7, with 7 bases that match TRBD1. CDR3 length: 13 residues. V lost 4 bases and J lost 1; bases outside the gene matches: 4. CDR1 is SQVTM and CDR2 is ANQGSEA in the germline V gene.

This rearrangement joins TRBV28 to TRBJ2-7; D remains unclear. V lost 0 bases to trimming and J lost 0 bases, with 6 bases between them. The germline V gene has CDR1 MDHEN and CDR2 SYDVKM. The CDR3 is 14 amino acids. CDR3 sequence (DNA): TGTGCCAGCAGTTTATGGGGCAGCTCCTACGAGCAGTACTTC. Amino acids: CASSLWGSSYEQYF.

The gene calls are TRBV29-1 and TRBJ1-4, with TRBD1 identical over 7 bases. Germline V gene data show CDR1 as SQVTM and CDR2 as ANQGSEA. Germline trimming cut 7 bases from V and 8 bases from J; bases unmatched to any gene: 4. This CDR3 has 11 amino acids. The CDR3 DNA is TGCAGCGCATACAGGGGCGAAAAACTGTTTTTT. Its translation: CSAYRGEKLFF. Supplemented by reference TRBV29-1 and TRBJ1-4, the full variable domain reads SAVISQKPSRDICQRGTSLTIQCQVDSQVTMMFWYRQQPGQSLTLIATANQGSEATYESGFVIDKFPISRPNLTFSTLTVSNMSPEDSSIYLCSAYRGEKLFFGSGTQLSVL.